This TCR beta chain was observed in a study of shared clonotypes between healthy human individuals. Study as a whole: Contributing individuals were two females and a few males aged 18 to 49.

Sequencing used immunoSEQ multiplex PCR; TCRdb keeps in-frame clones, though not all of them. The sample has about 2,200,000 clones, approximately 94% seen once. Cells designated naive CD8 were CD45RO-negative and were positively selected for CCR7, with terminally differentiated effector memory CD45RA+ cells excluded. Deletions cut 0 bases from V and 6 bases from J, with 10 bases between. The CDR3 contains 14 residues. Germline values: CDR1 LGHNA, CDR2 YSLEER. This clonotype was sampled from a man aged 18-30 years in good health. Some clones in this sample may be carry-over from other donors' samples. This rearrangement joins TRBV4-3 to TRBJ2-3; no reliable D call. The specimen was naive CD8+ T cells from PBMCs. The CDR3 DNA reads as TGCGCCAGCAGCCAAGATGAAGTCGGGGATACGCAGTATTTT. Protein: CASSQDEVGDTQYF.